These T cell receptor beta chains were read from a single sample in a study of blood T cells in healthy people across ages. TCRdb reprocessed the 5' RACE reads with MiXCR, giving one entry per CDR3 protein. The table records 710,000 or so distinct CDR3 sequences, 22% of them present only once. The specimen was blood. These receptors all stem from a man between 65 and 79 years old in good health. CDR3s include the opening cysteine and the closing phenylalanine or tryptophan. A D gene is named only where the DNA matches it firmly. The listing skips clone size in some rows; elsewhere it reads once, few, many or a size class.

clone_size	j_call	d_call	v_call	cdr3_length	cdr3_nt	cdr3_aa
few	TRBJ2-1	.	TRBV24-1	15	TGTGCCGCCTCGCCCAGTCATTTTCTTAACAATGAGCAGTTCTTC	CAASPSHFLNNEQFF
few	TRBJ1-2	TRBD1	TRBV4-1	15	TGCGCCAGCAGCCAAGTGGACAGGGGCGGTGATGGCTACACCTTC	CASSQVDRGGDGYTF
.	TRBJ1-4	.	TRBV11-2	13	TGTGCCAGCAGCGCAGACAGGAATGAAAAACTGTTTTTT	CASSADRNEKLFF
few	TRBJ2-5	TRBD2	TRBV6-1	17	TGTGCCAGCAGTGCCCACTGGGCGGGGGGGTTGCAAGAGACCCAGTACTTC	CASSAHWAGGLQETQYF
.	TRBJ2-7	TRBD2	TRBV9	15	TGTGCCAGCAGCGTGACTAGCGGGAGAGGGTACGAGCAGTACTTC	CASSVTSGRGYEQYF
.	TRBJ1-2	.	TRBV6-5	13	TGTGCCAGCAGTTACTCGAGATCGAGTGGCCACACCTTC	CASSYSRSSGHTF
few	TRBJ2-7	.	TRBV13	14	TGTGCCAGCAGCCGGAGACAGGAGACCTACGAGCAGTACTTC	CASSRRQETYEQYF
few	TRBJ2-5	.	TRBV28	13	TGTGCCAGCAGTTATGGCGGGATTGAGACCCAGTACTTC	CASSYGGIETQYF
few	TRBJ2-7	.	TRBV5-1	12	TGCGCCAGCAGCTTGCAAGGGTCCGAGCAGTACTTC	CASSLQGSEQYF
few	TRBJ2-1	.	TRBV27	15	TGTGCCAGCAGTTTGGGTGTCAGGGGGGACAATGAGCAGTTCTTC	CASSLGVRGDNEQFF
many	TRBJ2-5	.	TRBV18	12	TGTGCCAGCTCCCCAGGGAGGGAGACCCAGTACTTC	CASSPGRETQYF
few	TRBJ2-5	.	TRBV4-2	16	TGTGCCAGCAGCCAAGATAGGGGGGATCCAAAAGAGACCCAGTACTTC	CASSQDRGDPKETQYF
few	TRBJ2-7	.	TRBV12-3/TRBV12-4	13	TGTGCCAGCGCAAGGCTTTTCTCCTACGAGCAGTACTTC	CASARLFSYEQYF
.	TRBJ2-3	TRBD1	TRBV5-1	15	TGCGCCAGCTCCATCGAGACAGGGATTGGAGATCCGCAGTATTTT	CASSIETGIGDPQYF
.	TRBJ1-4	.	TRBV30	13	TGTGCCTGGAAGGGGACCCTGGGCGAAAAACTGTTTTTT	CAWKGTLGEKLFF
few	TRBJ2-5	TRBD2	TRBV4-2	18	TGTGCCAGCAGCCAAGATGGGTTCGGGGGGGGGTTCCAAGAGACCCAGTACTTC	CASSQDGFGGGFQETQYF
few	TRBJ1-2	.	TRBV7-9	16	TGTGCCAGCAGCTTAGGCGGAGTCCGGTCCTCGTGGGGCTACACCTTC	CASSLGGVRSSWGYTF
once	TRBJ2-4	.	TRBV7-8	14	TGTGCCAGCGGTAATGGGGGAGCCAAAAACATTCAGTACTTC	CASGNGGAKNIQYF
few	TRBJ1-3	.	TRBV20-1	13	TGCAGTGCTAGAGACGGGGCTGGAAACACCATATATTTT	CSARDGAGNTIYF
few	TRBJ2-1	.	TRBV6-5	14	TGTGCCAGCCAACGGGAGAATCTTGGAGATGAGCAGTTCTTC	CASQRENLGDEQFF
many	TRBJ2-1	.	TRBV11-2	18	TGTGCCAGCAGCTTTCCCCCGGGAGCGCTCAGCTCCTACAATGAGCAGTTCTTC	CASSFPPGALSSYNEQFF
.	TRBJ1-2	TRBD1	TRBV7-2	14	TGTGCCAGCAGCTCGGGACAGGGGGTAGTTGGCTACACCTTC	CASSSGQGVVGYTF
.	TRBJ2-3	.	TRBV4-3	14	TGCGCCAGCAGCCGGGATGGGGGCACAGATACGCAGTATTTT	CASSRDGGTDTQYF
few	TRBJ1-5	.	TRBV28	13	TGTGCCAGCAGACTCGGGACGGATCAGCCCCAGCATTTT	CASRLGTDQPQHF
.	TRBJ1-6	.	TRBV3-1	15	TGTGCCAGCAGCCACGCCCGGGACAACAATTCACCCCTCCACTTT	CASSHARDNNSPLHF
few	TRBJ1-1	.	TRBV12-3/TRBV12-4	12	TGTGCCAGCAGTTTTTGGGGAGTTGAAGCTTTCTTT	CASSFWGVEAFF
few	TRBJ2-7	TRBD2	TRBV20-1	19	TGCAGTGCTACAAGGCCAGTTTCGCGAGCGGGGGATATCTCCTACGAGCAGTACTTC	CSATRPVSRAGDISYEQYF
once	TRBJ2-1	TRBD2	TRBV18	18	TGTGCCAGCTCACCATCGGGACTAGCGGCGAGCTCCTACAATGAGCAGTTCTTC	CASSPSGLAASSYNEQFF
.	TRBJ1-1	.	TRBV29-1	12	TGCAGCGTGCGGGCTAGTTTTGATGAAGCTTTCTTT	CSVRASFDEAFF
few	TRBJ2-7	TRBD1	TRBV3-1	15	TGTGCCAGCAGCCGCCGGGACAGACTATCCTACGAGCAGTACTTC	CASSRRDRLSYEQYF
.	TRBJ2-2	TRBD2	TRBV27	16	TGTGCCAGCAGTTCACTAGCGGGCCTAAACACCGGGGAGCTGTTTTTT	CASSSLAGLNTGELFF
.	TRBJ2-1	.	TRBV28	13	TGTGCCAGCAGTTTAGTTTCGGTTGATGAGCAGTTCTTC	CASSLVSVDEQFF
.	TRBJ2-5	.	TRBV24-1	14	TGTGCCACCAGTGGTACTCGGGGACCAGAGACCCAGTACTTC	CATSGTRGPETQYF
few	TRBJ2-1	TRBD2	TRBV7-2	12	TGTGCCAGCAGCTCAGCGGGGGCAGCCATTGTCTTC	CASSSAGAAIVF
many	TRBJ2-7	.	TRBV25-1	14	TGTGCCAGCAGTGAATCGGGTACAGGCTACGAGCAGTACTTC	CASSESGTGYEQYF
many	TRBJ2-1	TRBD2	TRBV7-2	16	TGTGCCAGCAGCTTATTGGCTAGCGGGGGGAACAATGAGCAGTTCTTC	CASSLLASGGNNEQFF
few	TRBJ2-2	.	TRBV10-3	17	TGTGCCATCAGCGCGGGTGGCCGGTCAGGGGACACCGGGGAGCTGTTTTTT	CAISAGGRSGDTGELFF
.	TRBJ2-4	.	TRBV3-1	13	TGTGCCAGCAGCCAAGATTTCCTAAACATTCAGTACTTC	CASSQDFLNIQYF
few	TRBJ2-7	.	TRBV6-1	15	TGTGCCAGCAGTGAAGACAGGAGAAGCTCCTACGAGCAGTACTTC	CASSEDRRSSYEQYF
.	TRBJ1-4	.	TRBV20-1	12	TGCAGTGCTAGTTCCGGGGGCGGAAAACTGTTTTTT	CSASSGGGKLFF
few	TRBJ2-6	.	TRBV19	16	TGTGCCAGTAGTATAGATGGGAGCTCTGGGGCCAACGTCCTGACTTTC	CASSIDGSSGANVLTF
few	TRBJ1-4	.	TRBV7-8	14	TGTGCCAGCAGCTTTGGGTCAGCAAATGAAAAACTGTTTTTT	CASSFGSANEKLFF
many	TRBJ2-7	.	TRBV20-1	15	TGCAGTGCTAGATCCCCGCGGGACTTCTCCTACGAGCAGTACTTC	CSARSPRDFSYEQYF
.	TRBJ2-2	.	TRBV12-3/TRBV12-4	14	TGTGCCAGCAGTTTCCGGGACTTTGGGCAGAAACTGTTTTTT	CASSFRDFGQKLFF
.	TRBJ2-4	TRBD2	TRBV6-2/TRBV6-3	18	TGTGCCAGCAGTTACTCGACCGGGACTAGCGGCGGCAAAAACATTCAGTACTTC	CASSYSTGTSGGKNIQYF
.	TRBJ2-3	TRBD2	TRBV20-1	17	TGCAGTGCTAGAGATCTTCCCTGGCGGGAGAGCACAGATACGCAGTATTTT	CSARDLPWRESTDTQYF
.	TRBJ2-6	.	TRBV11-2	16	TGTGCCAGCAGCTTAAGACGGAACTCTGGGGCCAACGTCCTGACTTTC	CASSLRRNSGANVLTF
.	TRBJ1-1	.	TRBV6-2/TRBV6-3	13	TGTGCCAGCAGTTACTCCGGACAGAGTGAAGCTTTCTTT	CASSYSGQSEAFF
.	TRBJ2-3	.	TRBV5-1	10	TGCGCCAGCTTAGGGGATACGCAGTATTTT	CASLGDTQYF
.	TRBJ1-5	TRBD1	TRBV6-2/TRBV6-3	15	TGTGCCAGCAGTTACCTGGACAGGGTAAGGCAGCCCCAGCATTTT	CASSYLDRVRQPQHF
few	TRBJ2-1	.	TRBV30	12	TGTGCCTGGAGTAGGGGTCCCAATGAGCAGTTCTTC	CAWSRGPNEQFF
.	TRBJ2-1	.	TRBV3-1	15	TGTGCCAGCAGCCAATTGCAGGTGCCGTACAATGAGCAGTTCTTC	CASSQLQVPYNEQFF
.	TRBJ1-2	.	TRBV14	16	TGTGCCAGCAGCCAGCTACAGGGAACGCAGCTGGGTGGCTACACCTTC	CASSQLQGTQLGGYTF
.	TRBJ1-2	.	TRBV4-1	15	TGCGCCAGCAGCCAAGAGTCAGGAGGGGCCAATGGCTACACCTTC	CASSQESGGANGYTF
.	TRBJ2-1	TRBD2	TRBV29-1	14	TGCAGCGTTGCCCCGAGACTAGCGCGTAATGAGCAGTTCTTC	CSVAPRLARNEQFF